One and the same sample provided the 25 T cell receptor beta chains below, sequenced in a study of shared clonotypes between healthy human individuals. Repertoires were generated with immunoSEQ multiplex PCR, while TCRdb's copy carries only in-frame clones and drops some. The sample carries some 2.3 million clones, roughly 93% recorded once. Sequenced: naive CD4+ T cells from PBMCs. Specified subset: CD45RA+ positively selected. These receptors all stem from a man younger than 35 in good health. Some clones in this sample may be carry-over from other donors' samples.

The chain joins TRBV5-4 to TRBJ1-2, with unresolved D. Looked up from germline, CDR1 is SGHNT and CDR2 is YYREEE (reference sequence). The CDR3 is 17 amino acids. The ends were cut back, 0 bases at V and 8 bases at J, with 23 bases in the middle. The CDR3: CASSLEPTAINYGGYTF. The CDR3 region has the DNA TGTGCCAGCAGCTTGGAACCCACAGCTATTAACTATGGGGGCTACACCTTC.

V gene TRBV6-5 combines with J gene TRBJ2-2; no definite D call. Trimming removed 0 bases from V and 7 bases from J, with 3 bases in between. Germline V gene sequence: CDR1 MNHEY, CDR2 SVGAGI. The CDR3 loop spans 12 amino acids. Written as DNA, the CDR3 is TGTGCCAGCAGTTACTCGCGCGGGGAGCTGTTTTTT. The encoded protein is CASSYSRGELFF.

The V and J genes are TRBV10-3 and TRBJ1-1; 7 nucleotides line up with TRBD1. CDR1 and CDR2 (germline): ENHRY, SYGVKD. The length of the CDR3 is 13 residues. V was pared by 10 bases and J by 1 base, with 6 bases of the junction left unmatched. The CDR3 here is CATEDRWNTEAFF. In DNA form, the CDR3 reads TGTGCCACCGAGGACAGGTGGAACACTGAAGCTTTCTTT.

This chain joins TRBV5-1 and TRBJ2-3; TRBD2 matches 10 bases. Germline values: CDR1 SGHRS, CDR2 YFSETQ. The V gene end was trimmed by 5 bases and the J gene end by 4 bases; junction bases not matched to a gene: 10. The CDR3 runs to 16 residues. CDR3 amino acids: CASRVSGAGGADTQYF. The CDR3 nucleotides read TGCGCCAGCAGGGTCTCAGGAGCGGGAGGGGCAGATACGCAGTATTTT. Looking up the rest from reference TRBV5-1 and TRBJ2-3 gives the full variable domain: KAGVTQTPRYLIKTRGQQVTLSCSPISGHRSVSWYQQTPGQGLQFLFEYFSETQRNKGNFPGRFSGRQFSNSRSEMNVSTLELGDSALYLCASRVSGAGGADTQYFGPGTRLTVL.

J is TRBJ2-2 and V is TRBV7-2; 12 bases are shared with TRBD2. This CDR3 has 15 amino acids. V shed 3 bases, J shed 7 bases, and the junction held 3 bases outside the gene matches. Germline lookup yields CDR1 SGHTA and CDR2 FQGNSA. The CDR3 sequence is CASSLTSGSHGELFF. DNA of the CDR3: TGTGCCAGCAGCTTGACTAGCGGGAGTCACGGGGAGCTGTTTTTT.

Notes on this clone: Other DNA sequences in the sample encode the same CDR3. This chain links TRBV28 with TRBJ2-7, with TRBD2 as a possible D gene (7 bases). V dropped 3 bases and J dropped 1 base, with 13 bases sitting between them. The germline V gene has CDR1 MDHEN and CDR2 SYDVKM. This CDR3 has 15 residues. The CDR3 coding sequence is TGTGCCAGCAGTTTGGCGGGGGCTAGATCCTACGAGCAGTACTTC. It codes for CASSLAGARSYEQYF.

The chain links TRBV19 to TRBJ2-4; the D call may be TRBD1 or TRBD2 (5 bases each). Germline V gene data show CDR1 as LNHDA and CDR2 as SQIVND (reference sequence). The CDR3 sequence is 16 residues long. V lost 3 bases and J 2 bases, leaving 14 bases between the germline ends. The CDR3 nucleotides read TGTGCCAGTAGTATCAGGGATGAGGGGACCAAAAACATTCAGTACTTC. Protein: CASSIRDEGTKNIQYF.

About this clone itself: This CDR3 is also generated by other DNA sequences in the sample. This chain connects TRBV19 to TRBJ1-1; D gene ambiguous. The length of the CDR3 is 13 residues. The ends were cut back, 3 bases at V and 4 bases at J, with 9 bases in the middle. Per the germline V gene, CDR1 is LNHDA and CDR2 is SQIVND (reference sequence). This chain's CDR3 is CASSIEGSTEAFF. The CDR3 DNA sequence: TGTGCCAGTAGTATCGAGGGTAGCACTGAAGCTTTCTTT.

This chain connects TRBV18 to TRBJ2-1; 14 nucleotides line up with TRBD2. Looked up from germline, CDR1 is KGHSH and CDR2 is LQKENI. V shed 5 bases, J shed 8 bases, and the junction held 11 bases outside the gene matches. CDR3 length: 17 amino acids. The CDR3 region is CASSTLTSGRAVDEQFF. CDR3 sequence (DNA): TGTGCCAGCTCAACTTTGACTAGCGGGAGGGCCGTAGATGAGCAGTTCTTC.

The chain carries TRBV6-5 and TRBJ2-5; D is unclear. V was clipped by 5 bases and J by 2 bases, with 3 bases between them. CDR1 MNHEY and CDR2 SVGAGI come from the germline V gene. There are 11 residues in the CDR3. DNA for the CDR3: TGTGCCAGCAGTCGGCAAGAGACCCAGTACTTC. It specifies CASSRQETQYF.

The chain links TRBV28 to TRBJ1-4; D is perhaps TRBD1 (5 bases). Germline CDR1 and CDR2: MDHEN and SYDVKM. Trimming took 8 bases from V and 9 from J, leaving 25 bases between them. This CDR3 spans 16 amino acids. CDR3 protein: CASGRYGTEGNKKLFF. The DNA for the CDR3 is TGTGCCAGCGGACGGTACGGGACGGAAGGAAATAAAAAACTGTTTTTT.

This chain uses TRBV5-1 with TRBJ1-1; D call uncertain. The V end was cut by 0 bases, the J end by 1 base, with 16 bases between. The CDR3 is made up of 17 amino acids. The germline CDR1 and CDR2 sequences are SGHRS and YFSETQ. CDR3 nucleotides: TGCGCCAGCAGCTTGGATCATCAGGCAGGAGGGAACACTGAAGCTTTCTTT. Protein: CASSLDHQAGGNTEAFF.

This sequence joins TRBV19 and TRBJ1-2, with a possible D match to TRBD1 (5 bases). Germline CDR1 is LNHDA and CDR2 is SQIVND (reference sequence). Trimming cost V 6 bases and J 4 bases, with 12 bases left between them. The CDR3 runs to 13 residues. The CDR3 region is CASRTGLPYGYTF. The CDR3 DNA reads as TGTGCCAGTAGAACGGGACTCCCCTATGGCTACACCTTC.

V gene TRBV7-8 combines with J gene TRBJ2-7; D assignment may be TRBD1 or TRBD2 (6 bases each). The V end was cut by 2 bases, the J end by 6 bases, with 20 bases between. The CDR3 totals 16 residues. Germline V gives CDR1 SGHVS, CDR2 FQNEAQ. The CDR3 is CASSLRPGGAITEQYF. As DNA, the CDR3 is TGTGCCAGCAGCTTACGGCCCGGGGGCGCGATTACCGAGCAGTACTTC.

The J gene is TRBJ2-7, the V gene TRBV5-4, with D perhaps being TRBD1 or TRBD2 (5 bases each). Germline V lookup: CDR1 SGHNT, CDR2 YYREEE (reference sequence). V was shortened by 3 bases and J by 5 bases, with 18 bases between the two germline ends. CDR3 length: 15 amino acids. As DNA, the CDR3 is TGTGCCAGCAGCTCTCCCCGGGACGGCGGTCACGAGCAGTACTTC. Its protein is CASSSPRDGGHEQYF.

The chain is built from TRBV27 and TRBJ2-5, with a possible D match to TRBD1 (5 bases). V gave up 6 bases and J gave up 4 bases, with 21 bases separating them. Germline-derived CDR1 and CDR2 are MNHEY and SMNVEV (reference sequence). The CDR3 sequence is 16 residues long. The CDR3 spells CASSPLTVSKSETQYF. In DNA, the CDR3 is TGTGCCAGCAGCCCATTGACAGTCTCCAAGTCAGAGACCCAGTACTTC.

The genes are TRBV7-6 and TRBJ2-5; D is uncertain. This CDR3 is 15 amino acids long. Germline-derived CDR1 and CDR2 are SGHVS and FNYEAQ. V shed 0 bases and J shed 5 bases, with 13 bases lying between them. CDR3 sequence reads: CASSLAWASPETQYF. CDR3 coding DNA: TGTGCCAGCAGCTTAGCGTGGGCTAGTCCTGAGACCCAGTACTTC.

The rearrangement links TRBV27 to TRBJ1-5; 12 bases are shared with TRBD1. The CDR3 extends over 16 amino acids. Trimming took 3 bases from V and 7 from J; bases not matched to a gene: 7. Looked up from germline, CDR1 is MNHEY and CDR2 is SMNVEV (reference sequence). The CDR3 region is CASSFWDRGPGQPQHF. The CDR3 nucleotides are TGTGCCAGCAGTTTCTGGGACAGGGGGCCGGGGCAGCCCCAGCATTTT.

This chain connects TRBV6-1 to TRBJ2-2, with D perhaps matching TRBD1 (6 bases). The germline gives CDR1 MNHNS, CDR2 SASEGT. This CDR3 spans 14 amino acids. V was trimmed by 6 bases and J by 4 bases, leaving 12 bases between them. The CDR3 bases are TGTGCCAGCAGCGTCCTGGACAGCACCGGGGAGCTGTTTTTT. Its protein product is CASSVLDSTGELFF.

The gene calls are TRBV9 and TRBJ2-3, with D perhaps TRBD1 (6 bases). The V end lost 0 bases, the J end lost 2 bases, and 13 bases lay between the germline ends. Germline CDR1 reads SGDLS; CDR2 reads YYNGEE. The CDR3 consists of 16 residues. The CDR3 nucleotides read TGTGCCAGCAGCGTAGCTGGCCAGGGGATCACAGATACGCAGTATTTT. Translation gives CASSVAGQGITDTQYF. Full variable domain (remainder filled in from reference TRBV9 and TRBJ2-3): DSGVTQTPKHLITATGQRVTLRCSPRSGDLSVYWYQQSLDQGLQFLIQYYNGEERAKGNILERFSAQQFPDLHSELNLSSLELGDSALYFCASSVAGQGITDTQYFGPGTRLTVL.

The rearrangement joins TRBV4-3 to TRBJ2-6; the D gene is possibly TRBD2 (6 bases). V was shortened by 0 bases and J by 3 bases, with 15 bases between the two germline ends. This CDR3 has 18 amino acids. Germline V gene sequence: CDR1 LGHNA, CDR2 YSLEER. CDR3 loop: CASSQDLVVGGGANVLTF. CDR3 DNA sequence: TGCGCCAGCAGCCAAGATTTGGTGGTGGGAGGTGGGGCCAACGTCCTGACTTTC.

The chain uses TRBV7-3 and TRBJ2-3; D is undetermined. V lost 6 bases and J lost 0, with 10 bases in between. The CDR3 loop spans 14 amino acids. Germline values: CDR1 SGHTA, CDR2 FQGTGA. The CDR3 DNA reads as TGTGCCAGCAGTCACGCGTCTAGCACAGATACGCAGTATTTT. Translating gives CASSHASSTDTQYF.

Of note for this clone: Within the sample, other DNA sequences also encode this same CDR3. The rearrangement uses TRBV13 and TRBJ1-1; D is possibly TRBD1 (6 bases). Per the germline V gene, CDR1 is PRHDT and CDR2 is FYEKMQ (reference sequence). V was clipped by 5 bases and J by 1 base, with 8 bases between them. The CDR3 sequence is 13 residues long. The CDR3 DNA reads as TGTGCCAGCAGCCTGGACAGGAACACTGAAGCTTTCTTT. Protein: CASSLDRNTEAFF.

The J gene is TRBJ2-7, the V gene TRBV28; 9 bases line up with TRBD2. Germline CDR1 MDHEN, CDR2 SYDVKM. The CDR3 extends over 14 amino acids. V gave up 8 bases and J gave up 5 bases; unmatched junction bases: 10. CDR3 DNA: TGTGCCAGCCACGCGGGGGGGCCTCTAAACGAGCAGTACTTC. Encoded protein: CASHAGGPLNEQYF.

The chain is built from TRBV7-2 and TRBJ2-5, with D maybe TRBD1 (6 bases). V was shortened by 5 bases and J by 0 bases, with 19 bases between the two germline ends. This CDR3 is 17 amino acids long. The germline V gene has CDR1 SGHTA and CDR2 FQGNSA. The CDR3 loop reads CASSEEIWGQNQETQYF. The CDR3 DNA sequence: TGTGCCAGCAGCGAGGAGATTTGGGGGCAGAACCAAGAGACCCAGTACTTC.